This T cell receptor beta chain was found in a study of cytomegalovirus exposure and HLA in healthy donors. Study-level findings and limits: There were reportedly fewer N-insertions in an Asian-associated ancestry cluster than the approximately 600-donor mean, in a later analysis.

13 Jbeta primers and 60 Vbeta primers were used for the PCR. Assay used: immunoSEQ multiplex PCR; TCRdb lists only in-frame clones, some missing. This sample yields hundreds of thousands of clones, of which 60% to 85% are seen a single time; around 15% belongs to the top ten. This clone was recorded a few times. Its antigen is unknown. Trimming shortened V by 3 bases and J by 2 bases, and 7 bases separated the two germline ends. This CDR3 is 13 amino acids long. Germline assignment: CDR1 SGDLS and CDR2 YYNGEE. Sample: PBMCs. The source of this sequence is a man in his forties in good health and CMV-seronegative. The chain combines TRBV9 with TRBJ2-3; the D gene is possibly TRBD1 (5 bases). Here the CDR3 DNA reads TGTGCCAGCAGCGAGGGGAACACAGATACGCAGTATTTT. It encodes CASSEGNTDTQYF.